A selection of T cell receptor beta chains follows, all from one sample in a study of control samples from healthy donors and cancer patients. Sequencing used immunoSEQ multiplex PCR; TCRdb keeps in-frame clones, though not all of them. The sample records approximately 58,000 clones, more than 70% being singletons. The source material was PBMCs. The receptors derive from an older woman with lung cancer. Both conserved end residues are part of each CDR3.

TRBV3-1/TRBV3-2,CASSQDGTGDKANYGYTF
TRBV7-3,CASSRLAGGSTDTQYF
TRBV24-1,CATSEAGRADEDEQFF
TRBV3-1/TRBV3-2,CASSQVHSPLHF
TRBV12-3/TRBV12-4,CASSLGGGYGYTF
TRBV30,CAWSVGFGGAGEKLFF
TRBV13,CASSLPIAGGPEETQYF
TRBV9,CASSKAGGNEKLFF
TRBV29-1,CSVDNRVDFWEAFF
TRBV6-6,CASSLQGSYGYTF
TRBV9,CASSVSGGINYGYTF
TRBV2,CASTETANTGELFF
TRBV28,CASSLPDTRVTQYF
TRBV4-2,CASSQEYGGRAGQFF
TRBV5-1,CASSFTGRDEQFF
TRBV4-2,CASSQEHSGQRTIYF
TRBV4-2,CASSQDRGTVKEKLFF
TRBV4-1,CASSQEGTFGADTQYF
TRBV11-2,CASSQSQGLEQFF
TRBV27,CASSLSFSREGGETQYF
TRBV4-1,CASSQVPSGGARETQYF
TRBV7-9,CASTAVGEQFF
TRBV2,CASCRDSGSSTDTQYF
TRBV3-1/TRBV3-2,CASSQASSGGYEQYF
TRBV4-1,CASSQGGAQYYEQYF
TRBV20-1,CSASHTQGNQPQHF
TRBV18,CASSPDGVNQPQHF
TRBV7-9,CASSRGGGGRNQPQHF
TRBV7-9,CASSLSTGGSGTDTQYF
TRBV7-8,CASSTLLAGEQYF
TRBV4-2,CASSRLIQGGNEKLFF
TRBV29-1,CSVVVDYEQYF